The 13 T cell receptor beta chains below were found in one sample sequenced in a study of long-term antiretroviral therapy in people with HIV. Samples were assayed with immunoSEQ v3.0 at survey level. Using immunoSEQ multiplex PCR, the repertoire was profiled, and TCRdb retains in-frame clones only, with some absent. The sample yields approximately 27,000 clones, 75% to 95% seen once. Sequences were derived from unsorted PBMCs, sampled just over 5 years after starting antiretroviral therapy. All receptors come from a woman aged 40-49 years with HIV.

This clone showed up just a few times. The CDR3 spells CAWRSYSYGYTF. CDR3 nucleotide sequence: TGTGCCTGGAGGTCATATTCCTATGGCTACACCTTC. V and J are TRBV30 and TRBJ1-2; no clear D. CDR1 is GTSNPN and CDR2 is SVGIG in the germline V gene (reference sequence). The V end lost 3 bases, the J end lost 4 bases, and 9 bases lay between the germline ends. The CDR3 spans 12 residues.

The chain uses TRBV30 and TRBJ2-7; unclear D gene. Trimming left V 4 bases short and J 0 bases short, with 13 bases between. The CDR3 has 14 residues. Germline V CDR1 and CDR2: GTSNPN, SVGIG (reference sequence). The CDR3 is CAWKAPWHSYEQYF. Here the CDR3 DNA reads TGTGCCTGGAAGGCCCCATGGCACTCCTACGAGCAGTACTTC.

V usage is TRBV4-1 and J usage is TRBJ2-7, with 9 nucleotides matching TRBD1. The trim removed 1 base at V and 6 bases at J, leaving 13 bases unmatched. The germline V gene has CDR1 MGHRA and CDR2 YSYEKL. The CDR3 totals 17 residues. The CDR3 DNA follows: TGCGCCAGCAGCCAAGGGGTTCCGGGACAGGGCTTACCCGAGCAGTACTTC. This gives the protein CASSQGVPGQGLPEQYF.

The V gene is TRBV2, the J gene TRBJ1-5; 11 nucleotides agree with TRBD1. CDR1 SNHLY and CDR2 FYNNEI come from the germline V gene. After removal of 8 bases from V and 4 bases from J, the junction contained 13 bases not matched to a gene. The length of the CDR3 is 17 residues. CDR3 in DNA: TGTGCCAGCCGATTCTCGGGACAGGGGGACGTAAATCAGCCCCAGCATTTT. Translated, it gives CASRFSGQGDVNQPQHF.

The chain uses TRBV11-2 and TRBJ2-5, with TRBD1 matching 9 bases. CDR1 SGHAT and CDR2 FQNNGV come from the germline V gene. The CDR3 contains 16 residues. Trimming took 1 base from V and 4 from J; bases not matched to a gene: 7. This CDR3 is CASSLGRQGVGETQYF. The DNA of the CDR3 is TGTGCCAGCAGCTTAGGCCGACAGGGGGTTGGAGAGACCCAGTACTTC.

The CDR3 spells CASSPHASSYNEQFF. The CDR3 nucleotides read TGTGCCAGCAGCCCTCATGCTAGCTCCTACAATGAGCAGTTCTTC. This sequence joins TRBV5-4 and TRBJ2-1; D call uncertain. V lost 4 bases and J lost 0, with 11 bases in between. CDR3 length: 15 residues. The germline gives CDR1 SGHNT, CDR2 YYREEE (reference sequence).

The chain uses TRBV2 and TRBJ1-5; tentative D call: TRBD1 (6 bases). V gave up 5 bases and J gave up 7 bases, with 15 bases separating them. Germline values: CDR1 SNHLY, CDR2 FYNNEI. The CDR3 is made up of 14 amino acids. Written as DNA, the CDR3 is TGTGCCAGCAGTACGACAGGCGCCATGCAGCCCCAGCATTTT. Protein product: CASSTTGAMQPQHF.

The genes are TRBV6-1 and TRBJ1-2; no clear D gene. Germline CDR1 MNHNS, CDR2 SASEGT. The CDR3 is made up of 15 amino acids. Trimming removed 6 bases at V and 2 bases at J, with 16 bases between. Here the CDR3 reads CASRPKGVPNYGYTF. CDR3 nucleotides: TGTGCCAGCAGACCCAAGGGAGTACCAAACTATGGCTACACCTTC.

This chain's CDR3 is CASSFWGGPTDTQYF. In DNA form, the CDR3 reads TGCGCCAGCAGCTTTTGGGGGGGGCCCACAGATACGCAGTATTTT. The chain links TRBV5-1 to TRBJ2-3, with D maybe TRBD2 (7 bases). V was cut by 2 bases and J by 2 bases, with 12 bases left in between. This CDR3 contains 15 residues. Germline V gene lookup returns CDR1 SGHRS and CDR2 YFSETQ.

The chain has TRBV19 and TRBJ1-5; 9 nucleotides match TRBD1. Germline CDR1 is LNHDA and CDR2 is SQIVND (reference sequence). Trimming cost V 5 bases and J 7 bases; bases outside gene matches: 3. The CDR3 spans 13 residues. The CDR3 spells CASSGDRAQPQHF. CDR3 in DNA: TGTGCCAGTAGTGGGGACAGGGCACAGCCCCAGCATTTT.

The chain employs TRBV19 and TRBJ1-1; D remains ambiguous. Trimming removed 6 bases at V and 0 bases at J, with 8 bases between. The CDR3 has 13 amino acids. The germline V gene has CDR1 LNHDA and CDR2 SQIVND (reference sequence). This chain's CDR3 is CASSTWVNTEAFF. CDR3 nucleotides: TGTGCCAGTAGCACATGGGTGAACACTGAAGCTTTCTTT.

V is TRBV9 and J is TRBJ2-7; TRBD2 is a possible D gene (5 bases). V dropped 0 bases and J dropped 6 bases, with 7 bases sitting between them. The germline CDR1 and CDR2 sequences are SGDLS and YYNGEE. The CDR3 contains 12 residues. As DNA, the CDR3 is TGTGCCAGCAGCGTAGGGGAGACCGAGCAGTACTTC. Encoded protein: CASSVGETEQYF.

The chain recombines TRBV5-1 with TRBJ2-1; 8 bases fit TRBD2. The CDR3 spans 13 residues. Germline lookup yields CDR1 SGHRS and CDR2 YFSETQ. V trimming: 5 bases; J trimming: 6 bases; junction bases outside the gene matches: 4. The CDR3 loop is CASSRTSSNEQFF. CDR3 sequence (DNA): TGCGCCAGCAGTCGGACTAGCAGCAATGAGCAGTTCTTC.